This T cell receptor beta chain is drawn from a study of T cell changes during pregnancy in multiple sclerosis. Germline V gives CDR1 SGDLS, CDR2 YYNGEE. J lost 2 bases, V lost 1 base, and 4 bases had no gene match. The CDR3 consists of 15 residues. Sequencing was performed with immunoSEQ multiplex PCR; in TCRdb, only in-frame clones are kept and a portion is missing. Found here are tens of thousands of clones, under 95% of them singletons; the top ten hold around 2%. The starting material was peripheral blood, obtained in the first trimester of pregnancy. The chain employs TRBV9 and TRBJ2-7; 9 bases map to TRBD1. The origin of this receptor is a female donor in good health, enrolled as a control in a pregnancy study. As DNA, the CDR3 is TGTGCCAGCAGCGTACGGACAGGGGCCCCCTACGAGCAGTACTTC. Translated, it gives CASSVRTGAPYEQYF.